Presented here are 27 T cell receptor beta chains from one specimen sequenced in a study of CXCR3-negative and CXCR3-positive naive CD8 T cells. Through 5' RACE with UMI labels, the TRB cDNA libraries were prepared. TCRdb reprocessed the 5' RACE reads; each CDR3 protein has one entry and no DNA is given. With 60,000 to 65,000 distinct CDR3 sequences in the sample, the ten largest clones hold around 5%. General study points: CXCR3-positive naive cells had more hydrophobic TRB CDR3s than CXCR3-negative naive cells.

Their recognized antigens are unknown. Sequencing used naive CXCR3+ CD8+ T cells from blood. Stated subset: CD45RO-CCR7+CD27+CD95- naive CD8+ T cells expressing CXCR3 (TNR3+). The receptors derive from a human donor in good health. Some clones in this sample may be carry-over from other donors' samples.

J is TRBJ2-7 and V is TRBV29-1. CDR1 and CDR2 (germline): SQVTM, ANQGSEA. The CDR3 extends over 12 amino acids. This chain's CDR3 is CSVVRESDEQYF.

This chain links TRBV9 with TRBJ1-1; TCRdb returns TRBD1, unconfirmable since there is no DNA. Germline CDR1 and CDR2: SGDLS and YYNGEE. This CDR3 is 13 amino acids long. The CDR3 region is CASSGGGNTEAFF.

The genes are TRBV29-1 and TRBJ2-1; the D gene TCRdb calls, TRBD2, cannot be checked with no DNA. Germline V gives CDR1 SQVTM, CDR2 ANQGSEA. This CDR3 spans 18 amino acids. CDR3 loop: CSVEMWNSGSSSYNEQFF.

The chain links TRBV29-1 to TRBJ2-6. Germline CDR1 reads SQVTM; CDR2 reads ANQGSEA. The CDR3 is 14 residues long. CDR3 loop: CSAASGPGANVLTF.

The chain joins TRBV28 to TRBJ2-1; TCRdb's D gene call, TRBD2, goes unchecked for lack of DNA. CDR3 size: 18 residues. The germline CDR1 and CDR2 sequences are MDHEN and SYDVKM. CDR3 residues: CASSLLGPAGSGNNEQFF.

The V and J genes are TRBV10-3 and TRBJ2-1; no DNA is available, so the TRBD1 call from TCRdb remains unchecked. There are 11 residues in the CDR3. Germline CDR1 is ENHRY and CDR2 is SYGVKD. This CDR3 reads CAILGEQEQFF.

V usage is TRBV12-3 or TRBV12-4 and J usage is TRBJ2-5; the TCRdb call, TRBD2, lacks DNA for checking. The CDR3 has 15 amino acids. CDR3 residues: CASSSLGGGGETQYF.

The chain combines TRBV12-5 with TRBJ2-1; the TCRdb D gene call, TRBD1, has no DNA to confirm it. The germline V gene encodes CDR1 LGHNT and CDR2 FRNRAP. The CDR3 runs 17 residues. CDR3 sequence reads: CASGPTPGTGGINEQFF. Supplemented by reference TRBV12-5 and TRBJ2-1, the full variable domain reads DARVTQTPRHKVTEMGQEVTMRCQPILGHNTVFWYRQTMMQGLELLAYFRNRAPLDDSGMPKDRFSAEMPDATLATLKIQPSEPRDSAVYFCASGPTPGTGGINEQFFGPGTRLTVL.

This chain links TRBV29-1 with TRBJ2-1; TCRdb gives TRBD1 as the D gene, but with no DNA this cannot be confirmed. In germline, CDR1 is SQVTM, CDR2 ANQGSEA. The CDR3 extends over 15 amino acids. The CDR3 reads CSVEDLGVGHNEQFF.

The chain links TRBV10-3 to TRBJ2-1. Germline CDR1 ENHRY, CDR2 SYGVKD. This CDR3 region has 13 residues. CDR3 residues: CAISEWPRDEQFF.

The genes are TRBV29-1 and TRBJ2-5; TCRdb returns TRBD1, unconfirmable since there is no DNA. The CDR3 loop spans 14 amino acids. Per the germline V gene, CDR1 is SQVTM and CDR2 is ANQGSEA. CDR3 sequence: CSVDLGRGQETQYF.

This chain connects TRBV2 to TRBJ1-5. The length of the CDR3 is 12 residues. The germline CDR1 and CDR2 sequences are SNHLY and FYNNEI. CDR3 sequence reads: CASSAVNQPQHF.

This chain uses TRBV15 with TRBJ2-1; with no DNA, the TCRdb D assignment of TRBD1 cannot be verified. This CDR3 region has 17 residues. Germline CDR1 reads LNHNV; CDR2 reads YYDKDF (reference sequence). This CDR3 is CATSRDTDLGQNNEQFF.

V and J are TRBV7-6 and TRBJ2-3; as DNA is missing, the TRBD2 call by TCRdb cannot be tested. The CDR3 contains 17 residues. Germline CDR1 reads SGHVS; CDR2 reads FNYEAQ. The CDR3 sequence: CASSPRGISVGTDTQYF. Supplemented by reference TRBV7-6 and TRBJ2-3, the full variable domain reads GAGVSQSPRYKVTKRGQDVALRCDPISGHVSLYWYRQALGQGPEFLTYFNYEAQQDKSGLPNDRFSAERPEGSISTLTIQRTEQRDSAMYRCASSPRGISVGTDTQYFGPGTRLTVL.

The CDR3: CASSWPGQGGSPLHF. V is TRBV12-3 or TRBV12-4 and J is TRBJ1-6; TCRdb's D call, TRBD1, is unchecked because there is no DNA. This CDR3 spans 15 amino acids.

V and J are TRBV29-1 and TRBJ2-3; the TCRdb call, TRBD1, lacks DNA for checking. This CDR3 region has 15 residues. The germline V gene encodes CDR1 SQVTM and CDR2 ANQGSEA. The CDR3 is CSVEGGTLSTDTQYF.

The V call is TRBV20-1, the J call TRBJ2-1; TCRdb selects TRBD2, and the lack of DNA leaves this call unchecked. CDR1 is DFQATT, CDR2 SNEGSKA, per germline (reference sequence). This CDR3 comprises 14 residues. CDR3: CSAPSGGAYNEQFF.

This chain connects TRBV11-3 to TRBJ1-2. Germline V lookup: CDR1 SGHNT, CDR2 YENEEA. The CDR3 totals 15 residues. Here the CDR3 reads CASSFDPRSLYGYTF.

This chain connects TRBV29-1 to TRBJ2-7; TCRdb's assignment of TRBD1 cannot be checked, as there is no DNA. The CDR3 covers 13 residues. Germline V CDR1 and CDR2: SQVTM, ANQGSEA. CDR3 region: CSVEGTGRYEQYF.

The rearrangement joins TRBV29-1 to TRBJ2-3; TCRdb outputs TRBD1, but without DNA this stays unchecked. The CDR3 contains 13 residues. Germline CDR1 reads SQVTM; CDR2 reads ANQGSEA. The CDR3 region is CSVKHPGADTQYF.

The chain employs TRBV29-1 and TRBJ1-1; TCRdb outputs TRBD1, but without DNA this stays unchecked. This CDR3 has 14 residues. The V gene's germline CDR1 is SQVTM and CDR2 ANQGSEA. The CDR3 spells CSVEGTGGVAEAFF.

The chain joins TRBV5-1 to TRBJ1-1; no DNA is available, so the TRBD1 call from TCRdb remains unchecked. This CDR3 is 12 amino acids long. Germline CDR1 and CDR2: SGHRS and YFSETQ. The CDR3 sequence: CASSLAQGQAFF. The full variable domain, completed using reference TRBV5-1 and TRBJ1-1, is KAGVTQTPRYLIKTRGQQVTLSCSPISGHRSVSWYQQTPGQGLQFLFEYFSETQRNKGNFPGRFSGRQFSNSRSEMNVSTLELGDSALYLCASSLAQGQAFFGQGTRLTVV.

Here the CDR3 reads CASSQDRAGASTDTQYF. This chain links TRBV4-2 with TRBJ2-3; as DNA is missing, the TRBD1 call by TCRdb cannot be tested. CDR1 is LGHNA, CDR2 YNFKEQ, per germline. CDR3 length equals 17 residues.

V is TRBV12-3 or TRBV12-4 and J is TRBJ1-2; TCRdb's assignment of TRBD1 cannot be checked, as there is no DNA. The CDR3 runs 16 residues. CDR3 protein: CASSLVPTGGTDGYTF.

V gene TRBV24-1 combines with J gene TRBJ2-1; TCRdb's D call of TRBD1 is untestable without DNA. This CDR3 is built from 14 residues. The germline V gene encodes CDR1 KGHDR and CDR2 SFDVKD. The CDR3 spells CATSDLRTAYEQFF.

The chain uses TRBV29-1 and TRBJ2-3; the TCRdb D gene call, TRBD1, has no DNA to confirm it. The germline CDR1 and CDR2 sequences are SQVTM and ANQGSEA. This CDR3 has 14 residues. CDR3 loop: CSVPHTPEPGTQYF.

The genes are TRBV7-2 and TRBJ2-5. The CDR3 loop spans 12 amino acids. The V gene's germline CDR1 is SGHTA and CDR2 FQGNSA. CDR3 amino acids: CASSLERVAQYF.